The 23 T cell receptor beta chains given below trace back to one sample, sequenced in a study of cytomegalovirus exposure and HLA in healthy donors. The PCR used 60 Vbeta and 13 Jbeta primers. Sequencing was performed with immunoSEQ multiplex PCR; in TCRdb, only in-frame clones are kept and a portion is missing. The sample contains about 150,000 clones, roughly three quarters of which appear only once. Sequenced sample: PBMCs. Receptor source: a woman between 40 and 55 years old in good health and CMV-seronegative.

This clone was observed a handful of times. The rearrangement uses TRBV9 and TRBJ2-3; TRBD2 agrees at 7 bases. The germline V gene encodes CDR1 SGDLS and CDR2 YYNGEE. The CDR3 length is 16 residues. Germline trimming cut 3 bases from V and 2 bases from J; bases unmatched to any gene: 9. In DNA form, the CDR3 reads TGTGCCAGCAGCGCTAGCGGAGGAGGGGCCACAGATACGCAGTATTTT. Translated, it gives CASSASGGGATDTQYF.

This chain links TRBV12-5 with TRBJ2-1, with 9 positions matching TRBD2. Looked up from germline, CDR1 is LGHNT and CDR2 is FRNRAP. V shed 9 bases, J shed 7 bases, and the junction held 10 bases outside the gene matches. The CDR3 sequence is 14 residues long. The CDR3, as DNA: TGTGCTAGCTCTAGGTCTAGCGGGGTTAATGAGCAGTTCTTC. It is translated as CASSRSSGVNEQFF.

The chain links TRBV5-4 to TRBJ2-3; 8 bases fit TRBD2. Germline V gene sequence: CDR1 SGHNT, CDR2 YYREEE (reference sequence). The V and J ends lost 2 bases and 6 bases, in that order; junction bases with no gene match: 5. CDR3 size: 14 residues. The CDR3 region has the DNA TGTGCCAGCAGCTTAGCGGGAGCTCGGGATACGCAGTATTTT. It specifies CASSLAGARDTQYF.

The CDR3 DNA reads TGTGCCAGCAGCGTAGCTCGGGCCAGCGGGGGGGCAGATACGCAGTATTTT. Protein sequence: CASSVARASGGADTQYF. The rearrangement links TRBV9 to TRBJ2-3; 10 bases line up with TRBD2. V lost 0 bases to trimming and J lost 4 bases; unmatched junction nucleotides: 8. CDR1 and CDR2 from the germline V gene are SGDLS and YYNGEE. The CDR3 consists of 17 residues.

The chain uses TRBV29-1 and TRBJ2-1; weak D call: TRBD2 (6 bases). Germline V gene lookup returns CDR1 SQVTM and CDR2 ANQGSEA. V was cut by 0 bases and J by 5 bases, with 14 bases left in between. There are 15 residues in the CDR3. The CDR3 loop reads CSVEDQAGQNNEQFF. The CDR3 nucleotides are TGCAGCGTTGAAGATCAGGCGGGGCAGAACAATGAGCAGTTCTTC.

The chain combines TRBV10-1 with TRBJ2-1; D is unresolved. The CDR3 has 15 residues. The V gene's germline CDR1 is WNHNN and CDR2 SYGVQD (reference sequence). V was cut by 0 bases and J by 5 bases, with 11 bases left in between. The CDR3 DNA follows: TGCGCCAGCAGTGAGTCGACGGGTGTCGACAATGAGCAGTTCTTC. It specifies CASSESTGVDNEQFF.

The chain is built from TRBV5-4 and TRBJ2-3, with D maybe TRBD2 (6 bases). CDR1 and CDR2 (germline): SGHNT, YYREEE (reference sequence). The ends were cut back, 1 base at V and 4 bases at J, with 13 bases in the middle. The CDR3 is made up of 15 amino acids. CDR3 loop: CASSLRTTGADTQYF. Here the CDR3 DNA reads TGTGCCAGCAGCTTGCGGACTACAGGAGCAGATACGCAGTATTTT.

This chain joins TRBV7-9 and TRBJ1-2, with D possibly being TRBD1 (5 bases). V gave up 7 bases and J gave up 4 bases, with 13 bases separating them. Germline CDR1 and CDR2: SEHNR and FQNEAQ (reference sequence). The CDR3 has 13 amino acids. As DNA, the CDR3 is TGTGCCAGCATGGGGGAGGAGGGCTATGGCTACACCTTC. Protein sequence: CASMGEEGYGYTF.

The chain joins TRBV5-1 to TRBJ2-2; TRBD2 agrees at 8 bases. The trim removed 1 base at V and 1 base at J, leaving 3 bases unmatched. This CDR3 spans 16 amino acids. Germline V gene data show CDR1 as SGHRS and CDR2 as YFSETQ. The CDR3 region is CASSLLSGVNTGELFF. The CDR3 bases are TGCGCCAGCAGCTTGCTTAGCGGGGTGAACACCGGGGAGCTGTTTTTT.

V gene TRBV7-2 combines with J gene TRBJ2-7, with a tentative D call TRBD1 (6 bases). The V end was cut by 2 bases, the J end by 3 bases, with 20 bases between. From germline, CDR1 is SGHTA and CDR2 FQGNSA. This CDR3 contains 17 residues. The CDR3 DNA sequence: TGTGCCAGCAGCTTACCCCTTGCAGGGGTGATGGACTACGAGCAGTACTTC. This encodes CASSLPLAGVMDYEQYF.

CDR3 protein: CASSSTHQGDIQYF. In nucleotides, the CDR3 is TGTGCCAGCAGCTCGACCCATCAGGGGGACATTCAGTACTTC. The chain carries TRBV7-6 and TRBJ2-4; 7 nucleotides agree with TRBD1. V lost 4 bases to trimming and J lost 8 bases; unmatched junction nucleotides: 8. The CDR3 sequence is 14 residues long. The germline CDR1 and CDR2 sequences are SGHVS and FNYEAQ.

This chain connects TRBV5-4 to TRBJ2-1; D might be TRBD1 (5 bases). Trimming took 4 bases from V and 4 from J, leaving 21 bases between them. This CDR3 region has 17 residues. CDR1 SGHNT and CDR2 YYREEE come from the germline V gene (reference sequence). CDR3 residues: CASSTGPVGKGYNEQFF. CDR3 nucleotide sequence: TGTGCCAGCAGCACGGGCCCCGTAGGAAAGGGGTACAATGAGCAGTTCTTC.

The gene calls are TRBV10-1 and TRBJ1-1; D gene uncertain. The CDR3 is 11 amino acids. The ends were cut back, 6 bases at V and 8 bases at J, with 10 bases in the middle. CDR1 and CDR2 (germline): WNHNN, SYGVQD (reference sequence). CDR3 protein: CASSLRVEAFF. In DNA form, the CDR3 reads TGCGCCAGCAGCCTGAGGGTAGAAGCTTTCTTT.

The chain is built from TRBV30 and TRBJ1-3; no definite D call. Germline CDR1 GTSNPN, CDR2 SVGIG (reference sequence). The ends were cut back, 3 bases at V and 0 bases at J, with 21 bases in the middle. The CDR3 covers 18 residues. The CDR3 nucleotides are TGTGCCTGGAGGGCCACATCCTTTCCGAGGCGCTCTGGAAACACCATATATTTT. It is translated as CAWRATSFPRRSGNTIYF. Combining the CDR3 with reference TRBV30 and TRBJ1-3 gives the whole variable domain SQTIHQWPATLVQPVGSPLSLECTVEGTSNPNLYWYRQAAGRGLQLLFYSVGIGQISSEVPQNLSASRPQDRQFILSSKKLLLSDSGFYLCAWRATSFPRRSGNTIYFGEGSWLTVV.

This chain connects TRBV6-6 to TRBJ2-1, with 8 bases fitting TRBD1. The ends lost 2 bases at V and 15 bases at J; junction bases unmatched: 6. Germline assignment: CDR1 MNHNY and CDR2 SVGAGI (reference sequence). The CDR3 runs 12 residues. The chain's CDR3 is CASSYPGGTGFF. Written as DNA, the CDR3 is TGTGCCAGCAGTTACCCCGGCGGGACAGGGTTCTTC.

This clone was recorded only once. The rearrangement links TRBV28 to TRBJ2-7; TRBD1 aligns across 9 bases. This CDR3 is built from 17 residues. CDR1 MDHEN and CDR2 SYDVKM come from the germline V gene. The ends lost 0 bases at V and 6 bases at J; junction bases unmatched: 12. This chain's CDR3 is CASSLCDPGQGDGEQYF. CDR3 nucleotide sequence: TGTGCCAGCAGTTTATGCGACCCGGGACAGGGAGATGGCGAGCAGTACTTC. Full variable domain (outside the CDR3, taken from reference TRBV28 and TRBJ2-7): DVKVTQSSRYLVKRTGEKVFLECVQDMDHENMFWYRQDPGLGLRLIYFSYDVKMKEKGDIPEGYSVSREKKERFSLILESASTNQTSMYLCASSLCDPGQGDGEQYFGPGTRLTVT.

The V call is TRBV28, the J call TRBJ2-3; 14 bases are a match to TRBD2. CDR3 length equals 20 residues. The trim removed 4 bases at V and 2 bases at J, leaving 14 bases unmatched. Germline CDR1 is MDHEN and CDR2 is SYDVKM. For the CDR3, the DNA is TGTGCCAGCAGTTCTCCCTCCGGGACTAGCGGGGGATCTTACACAGATACGCAGTATTTT. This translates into CASSSPSGTSGGSYTDTQYF.

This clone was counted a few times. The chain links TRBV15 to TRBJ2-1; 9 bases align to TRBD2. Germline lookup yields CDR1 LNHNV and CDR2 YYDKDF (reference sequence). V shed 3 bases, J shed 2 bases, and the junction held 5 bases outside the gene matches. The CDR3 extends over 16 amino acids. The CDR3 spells CATSRKAGGPYNEQFF. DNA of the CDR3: TGTGCCACCAGCAGGAAGGCGGGAGGGCCCTACAATGAGCAGTTCTTC.

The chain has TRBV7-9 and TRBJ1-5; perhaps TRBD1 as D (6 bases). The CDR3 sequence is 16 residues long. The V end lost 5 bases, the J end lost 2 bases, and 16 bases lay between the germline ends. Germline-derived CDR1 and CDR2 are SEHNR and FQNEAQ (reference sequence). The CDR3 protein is CASSPKATGGNQPQHF. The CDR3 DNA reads TGTGCCAGCAGCCCAAAGGCGACAGGAGGCAATCAGCCCCAGCATTTT.

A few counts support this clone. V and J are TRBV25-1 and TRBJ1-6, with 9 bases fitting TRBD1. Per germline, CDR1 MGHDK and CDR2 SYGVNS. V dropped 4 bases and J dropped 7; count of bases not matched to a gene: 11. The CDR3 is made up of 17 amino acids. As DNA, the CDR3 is TGTGCCAGCAGTGCCCAAACAGGGGGCGCCGAAAATTCACCCCTCCACTTT. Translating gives CASSAQTGGAENSPLHF.

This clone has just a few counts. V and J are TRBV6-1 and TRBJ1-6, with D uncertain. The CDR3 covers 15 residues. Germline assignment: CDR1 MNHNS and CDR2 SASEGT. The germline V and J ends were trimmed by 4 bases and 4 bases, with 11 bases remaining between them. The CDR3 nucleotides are TGTGCCAGCAGTGGAGAGGCGGGTTATAATTCACCCCTCCACTTT. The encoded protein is CASSGEAGYNSPLHF.

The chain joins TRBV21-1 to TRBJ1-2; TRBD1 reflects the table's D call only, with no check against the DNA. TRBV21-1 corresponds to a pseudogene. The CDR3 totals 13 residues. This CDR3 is CASSRTGWHGYTF. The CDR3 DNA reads TGTGCCAGCAGCCGGACAGGGTGGCATGGCTACACCTTC.

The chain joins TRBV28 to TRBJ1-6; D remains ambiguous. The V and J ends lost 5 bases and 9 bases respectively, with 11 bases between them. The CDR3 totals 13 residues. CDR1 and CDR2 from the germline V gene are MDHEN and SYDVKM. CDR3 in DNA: TGTGCCAGCAGTCGAGAGCTCCCTTCACCCCTCCACTTT. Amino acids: CASSRELPSPLHF. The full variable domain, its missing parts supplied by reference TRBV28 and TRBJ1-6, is DVKVTQSSRYLVKRTGEKVFLECVQDMDHENMFWYRQDPGLGLRLIYFSYDVKMKEKGDIPEGYSVSREKKERFSLILESASTNQTSMYLCASSRELPSPLHFGNGTRLTVT.